The clone carrying this TCR beta chain has at least ten counts. Its antigen is undetermined. Libraries were made from TCR beta cDNA, and they carried unique molecular identifiers. TCRdb reprocessed the PCR reads via MiXCR and lists one record per CDR3 protein. Among 500,000 to 600,000 distinct CDR3 sequences, 40% to 50% were seen once, and the ten largest hold 1.5% to 2%. This CDR3 comprises 14 residues. Germline-derived CDR1 and CDR2 are SQVTM and ANQGSEA. Trimming cost V 4 bases and J 3 bases; bases outside gene matches: 5. The sample belongs to a study of post-analysis software for immune sequencing data. Study results and caveats: Patients carried four or five TRBV segments more frequently than controls did, and TRBV5-6, TRBV5-1 and TRBV20-1 were among them.

The sequenced sample consisted of blood. The chain is built from TRBV29-1 and TRBJ2-3; TRBD2 matches at 9 bases. The sequence was obtained from a girl aged 10-17 years with multiple sclerosis. CDR3 region: CSVGSGSSTDTQYF. The DNA for the CDR3 is TGCAGCGTTGGTAGCGGGAGCTCTACAGATACGCAGTATTTT.